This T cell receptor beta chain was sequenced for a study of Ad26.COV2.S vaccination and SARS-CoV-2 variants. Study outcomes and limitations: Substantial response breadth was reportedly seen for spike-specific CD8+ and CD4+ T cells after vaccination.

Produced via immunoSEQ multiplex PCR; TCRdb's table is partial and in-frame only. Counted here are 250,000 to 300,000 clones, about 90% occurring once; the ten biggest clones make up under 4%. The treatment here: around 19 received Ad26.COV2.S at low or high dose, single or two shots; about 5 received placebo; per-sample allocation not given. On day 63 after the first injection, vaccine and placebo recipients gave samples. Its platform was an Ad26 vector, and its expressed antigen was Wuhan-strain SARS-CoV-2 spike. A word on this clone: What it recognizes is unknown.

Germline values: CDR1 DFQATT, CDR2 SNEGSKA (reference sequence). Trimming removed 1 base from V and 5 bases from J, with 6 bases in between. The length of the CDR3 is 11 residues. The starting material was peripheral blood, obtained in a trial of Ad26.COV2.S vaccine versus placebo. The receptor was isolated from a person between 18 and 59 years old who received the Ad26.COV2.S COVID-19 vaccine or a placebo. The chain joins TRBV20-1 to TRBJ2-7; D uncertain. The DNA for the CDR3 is TGCAGTGCTAGAGCGGTGAACGAGCAGTACTTC. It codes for CSARAVNEQYF.